This T cell receptor (beta chain) came from a study of human T cells and chemical hapten exposure. In the study overall: In the sensitization step, 2% DPC was placed on approximately 2 cm by approximately 2 cm of upper inner arm skin.

MiXCR, run by TCRdb on the RACE reads, gives a single entry per CDR3 protein. Of 340,000 or so distinct CDR3 sequences listed, under 9% were seen once; the top ten hold around 8.2%. This clonotype was recorded at least ten times. V lost 5 bases, J lost 6 bases, and 14 bases lay in between. This CDR3 is 13 amino acids long. Germline CDR1 reads SGHAT; CDR2 reads FQNNGV. The sample's time point: patch test 1, 2 weeks after DPC sensitization. The treatment here: therapeutic diphenylcyclopropenone sensitization with weekly scalp DPC. The receptor's source is a woman aged 18-30 years with alopecia areata. Some clones in this sample may be carry-over from other donors' samples. This sample comprised whole blood, obtained in connection with sensitization to the hapten diphenylcyclopropenone (DPC). The chain has TRBV11-2 and TRBJ2-7; no reliable D call. CDR3 in amino acids: CASSLSDPGEQYF. The CDR3 nucleotides are TGTGCCAGCAGCCTCAGCGACCCCGGCGAGCAGTACTTC.